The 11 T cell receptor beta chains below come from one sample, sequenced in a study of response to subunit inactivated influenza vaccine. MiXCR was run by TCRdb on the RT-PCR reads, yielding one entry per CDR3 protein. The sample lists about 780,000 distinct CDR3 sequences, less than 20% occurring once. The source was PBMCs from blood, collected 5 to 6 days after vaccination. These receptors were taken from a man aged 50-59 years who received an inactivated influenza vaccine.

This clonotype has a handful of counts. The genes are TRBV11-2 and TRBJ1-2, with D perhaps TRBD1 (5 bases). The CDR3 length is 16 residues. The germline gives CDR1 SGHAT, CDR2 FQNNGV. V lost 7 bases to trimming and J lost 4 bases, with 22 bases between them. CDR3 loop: CASTREDTGASYGYTF. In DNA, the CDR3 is TGTGCCAGCACCCGAGAGGACACCGGAGCCTCCTATGGCTACACCTTC.

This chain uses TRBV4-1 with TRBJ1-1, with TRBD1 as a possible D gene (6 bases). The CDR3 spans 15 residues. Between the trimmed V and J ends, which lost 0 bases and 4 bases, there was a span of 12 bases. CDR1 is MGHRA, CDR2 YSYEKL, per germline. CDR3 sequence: CASSQDSTGRTEAFF. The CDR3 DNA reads TGCGCCAGCAGCCAAGATAGCACAGGGCGCACTGAAGCTTTCTTT.

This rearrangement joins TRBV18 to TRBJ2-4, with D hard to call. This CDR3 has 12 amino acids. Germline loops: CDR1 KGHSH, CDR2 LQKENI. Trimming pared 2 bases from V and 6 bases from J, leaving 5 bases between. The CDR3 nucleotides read TGTGCCAGCTCACCATGGGGAAACATTCAGTACTTC. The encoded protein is CASSPWGNIQYF.

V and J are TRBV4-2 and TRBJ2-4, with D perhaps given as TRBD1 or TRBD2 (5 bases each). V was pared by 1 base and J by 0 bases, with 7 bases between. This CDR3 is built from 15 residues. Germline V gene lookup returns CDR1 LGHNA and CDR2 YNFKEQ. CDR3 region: CASSQGGGAKNIQYF. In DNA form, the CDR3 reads TGTGCCAGCAGCCAAGGTGGGGGAGCCAAAAACATTCAGTACTTC.

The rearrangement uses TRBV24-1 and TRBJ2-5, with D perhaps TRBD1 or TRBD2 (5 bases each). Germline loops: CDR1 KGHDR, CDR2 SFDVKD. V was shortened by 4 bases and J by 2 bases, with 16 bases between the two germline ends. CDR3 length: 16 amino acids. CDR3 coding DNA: TGTGCCACCAGTGACCCCCGGGACGGAGATCAAGAGACCCAGTACTTC. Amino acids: CATSDPRDGDQETQYF.

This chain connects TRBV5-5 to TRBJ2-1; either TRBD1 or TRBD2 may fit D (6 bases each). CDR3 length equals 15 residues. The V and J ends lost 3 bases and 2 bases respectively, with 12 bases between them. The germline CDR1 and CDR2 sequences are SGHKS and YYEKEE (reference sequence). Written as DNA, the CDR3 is TGTGCCAGCAGCTCGAAGGGGGGCCCCTACAATGAGCAGTTCTTC. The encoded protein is CASSSKGGPYNEQFF.

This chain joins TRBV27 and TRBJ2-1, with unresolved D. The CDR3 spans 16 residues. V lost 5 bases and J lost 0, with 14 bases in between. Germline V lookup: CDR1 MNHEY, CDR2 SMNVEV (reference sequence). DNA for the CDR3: TGTGCCAGCAGTGCACACCAACTGAGCTCCTACAATGAGCAGTTCTTC. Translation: CASSAHQLSSYNEQFF.

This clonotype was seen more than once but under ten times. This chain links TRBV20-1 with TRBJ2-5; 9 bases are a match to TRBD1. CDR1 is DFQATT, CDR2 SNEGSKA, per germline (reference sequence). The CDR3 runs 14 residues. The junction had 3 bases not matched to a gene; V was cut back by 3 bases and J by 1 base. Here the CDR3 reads CSARRDRAQETQYF. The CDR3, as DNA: TGCAGTGCTAGGAGGGACAGGGCCCAAGAGACCCAGTACTTC.

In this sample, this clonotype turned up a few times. The CDR3 nucleotides are TGTGCCAGCAGCTTCCCCGGGTGGGCTTCATACCAAGAGACCCAGTACTTC. Its translation is CASSFPGWASYQETQYF. This sequence joins TRBV3-1 and TRBJ2-5; D remains ambiguous. Per germline, CDR1 LGHDT and CDR2 YNNKEL (reference sequence). CDR3 length equals 17 residues. The V gene lost 5 bases and the J gene lost 0 bases, with 19 bases spanning the gap.

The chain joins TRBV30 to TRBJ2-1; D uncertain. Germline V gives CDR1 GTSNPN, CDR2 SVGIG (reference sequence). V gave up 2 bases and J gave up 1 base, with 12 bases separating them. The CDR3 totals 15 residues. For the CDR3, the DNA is TGTGCCTGGAGTAGAGGCCAAGGATCCTACAATGAGCAGTTCTTC. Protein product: CAWSRGQGSYNEQFF. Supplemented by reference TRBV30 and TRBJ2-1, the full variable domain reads SQTIHQWPATLVQPVGSPLSLECTVEGTSNPNLYWYRQAAGRGLQLLFYSVGIGQISSEVPQNLSASRPQDRQFILSSKKLLLSDSGFYLCAWSRGQGSYNEQFFGPGTRLTVL.

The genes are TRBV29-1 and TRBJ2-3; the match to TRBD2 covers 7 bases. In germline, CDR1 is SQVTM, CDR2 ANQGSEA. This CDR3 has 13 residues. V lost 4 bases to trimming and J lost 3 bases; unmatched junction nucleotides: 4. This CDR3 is CSVVPGGTDTQYF. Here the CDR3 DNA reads TGCAGCGTTGTCCCCGGGGGGACAGATACGCAGTATTTT.